A selection of T cell receptor beta chains follows, all from one sample in a study of shared clonotypes between healthy human individuals. Libraries were prepared by immunoSEQ multiplex PCR; TCRdb keeps only in-frame clonotypes and omits some of them. The sample carries about 2.2 million clones, 93% recorded once. The sequencing sample was made of naive CD8+ T cells from PBMCs. The receptors shown here come from a man between 18 and 35 years old in good health. Some clones in this sample may be carry-over from other donors' samples. CDR3s leave out the opening cysteine and the closing phenylalanine or tryptophan.

V gene: TRBV30; CDR3 protein: AWNPSAWGDEKLF
V gene: TRBV4-1; CDR3 protein: ASSPWTGSGNTIY
V gene: TRBV6-1; CDR3 protein: ASSPTSGQETQY
V gene: TRBV5-8; CDR3 protein: ASSFGSGGQSYEQY
V gene: TRBV5-1; CDR3 protein: ASSLGSNEQY
V gene: TRBV7-9; CDR3 protein: ASSSSAAAEQY
V gene: TRBV7-3; CDR3 protein: ASTSRPNTGELF
V gene: TRBV28; CDR3 protein: ASSFGDRRNQPQH
V gene: TRBV6-1; CDR3 protein: AGGEGVNEKLF
V gene: TRBV10-2; CDR3 protein: ASGAGPYEQY
V gene: TRBV27; CDR3 protein: ASSLLRTRSTDTQY
V gene: TRBV7-9; CDR3 protein: ASSMRGQGDSYEQY
V gene: TRBV28; CDR3 protein: ASRGGQSSNQPQH
V gene: TRBV5-4; CDR3 protein: ASSLGGRTEAF
V gene: TRBV9; CDR3 protein: ASSPQGPMNTEAF
V gene: TRBV29-1; CDR3 protein: SVEGGQGRPDTQY
V gene: TRBV27; CDR3 protein: ASSFQRYTGELF
V gene: TRBV27; CDR3 protein: ASSARGPNQPQH
V gene: TRBV13; CDR3 protein: ASSRTDRLDNEQF
V gene: TRBV27; CDR3 protein: ASSLSSAAYEQY
V gene: TRBV7-9; CDR3 protein: ASSSGVGKNIQY
V gene: TRBV7-9; CDR3 protein: ASSLPAIAWPTDTQY
V gene: TRBV5-6; CDR3 protein: ASSLEGAREQY
V gene: TRBV29-1; CDR3 protein: SVRAGAWGEQF
V gene: TRBV28; CDR3 protein: ASSFIGLAGSGTGELF
V gene: TRBV7-8; CDR3 protein: ASSFRHRGDTEAF
V gene: TRBV4-2; CDR3 protein: ASSLDGPKSISSYNEQF
V gene: TRBV2; CDR3 protein: ASSEWWGYT
V gene: TRBV7-2; CDR3 protein: ASIDVNYGYT
V gene: TRBV30; CDR3 protein: AWGRGNTEAF
V gene: TRBV27; CDR3 protein: ASTPTQGYNEQF
V gene: TRBV5-6; CDR3 protein: ASSQGQGVETQY
V gene: TRBV4-2; CDR3 protein: ASSQEPGLSYEQY
V gene: TRBV11-1; CDR3 protein: ASSPQGYNEQF
V gene: TRBV7-9; CDR3 protein: ASSSDSPQEDNEQF
V gene: TRBV19; CDR3 protein: ASSARDGEQF
V gene: TRBV9; CDR3 protein: ASSVYVGAYEQF
V gene: TRBV4-2; CDR3 protein: ASSQEWGGRLAYEQY
V gene: TRBV6-5; CDR3 protein: ASSNWTASLAGYT
V gene: TRBV5-6; CDR3 protein: ASSIGLAEYEQY
V gene: TRBV6-6; CDR3 protein: ASSENTEAF
V gene: TRBV6-1; CDR3 protein: ASTPWGQGADTQY
V gene: TRBV27; CDR3 protein: ASGGQGPHGYT
V gene: TRBV5-1; CDR3 protein: ASSAGVTGGKLF
V gene: TRBV29-1; CDR3 protein: SVGPTSGRYETQY
V gene: TRBV15; CDR3 protein: ATSTLGDLSTDTQY
V gene: TRBV28; CDR3 protein: ASTPVAASYEQY
V gene: TRBV7-2; CDR3 protein: ASSFPGFTDGYT
V gene: TRBV4-2; CDR3 protein: ASSRVGDEQF